One sample yielded the 26 T cell receptor beta chains listed below, sequenced in a study of shared clonotypes between healthy human individuals. The protocol was immunoSEQ multiplex PCR, while the TCRdb copy is restricted to in-frame clones and leaves out a portion. This sample yields over 2 million clones, of which over 85% are seen a single time; more than 0.95% belongs to the top ten. Only CD45RO-negative cells positively selected for CCR7 counted as naive CD8 cells, so terminally differentiated effector memory CD45RA+ cells were excluded. Sequenced: naive CD8+ T cells sorted from blood. These receptors all come from a man younger than 35 in good health.

The sample holds one count of this clone. This sequence joins TRBV7-6 and TRBJ2-2, with 7 positions matching TRBD2. The CDR3 loop spans 15 amino acids. J lost 6 bases, V lost 1 base, and 5 bases had no gene match. Germline loops: CDR1 SGHVS, CDR2 FNYEAQ. The CDR3 loop reads CASSLGSGGAGELFF. The CDR3 nucleotides read TGTGCCAGCAGCTTAGGTTCGGGGGGTGCCGGGGAGCTGTTTTTT.

Regarding this clone: This specimen includes other DNA sequences encoding the same CDR3. The V call is TRBV11-3, the J call TRBJ2-3; D perhaps matches TRBD2 (6 bases). Germline V gene data show CDR1 as SGHNT and CDR2 as YENEEA. V lost 3 bases, J lost 6 bases, and 7 bases lay in between. The CDR3 is 12 residues long. In DNA form, the CDR3 reads TGTGCCAGCAGCTTGGGAGGTGATACGCAGTATTTT. Its translation is CASSLGGDTQYF.

V and J are TRBV27 and TRBJ2-2; 10 positions agree with TRBD2. Trimming removed 5 bases from V and 7 bases from J; junction bases left unmatched: 4. Germline V gene lookup returns CDR1 MNHEY and CDR2 SMNVEV (reference sequence). The CDR3 runs 14 residues. This chain's CDR3 is CASSPSGSGGELFF. CDR3 DNA: TGTGCCAGCAGTCCTAGCGGGAGTGGCGGGGAGCTGTTTTTT.

This sequence joins TRBV30 and TRBJ1-1, with unresolved D. The CDR3 has 13 residues. CDR1 and CDR2 (germline): GTSNPN, SVGIG (reference sequence). V lost 2 bases to trimming and J lost 2 bases, with 9 bases between them. The CDR3 loop is CAWSPTHNTEAFF. In DNA form, the CDR3 reads TGTGCCTGGAGTCCCACGCATAACACTGAAGCTTTCTTT.

For this clone: Other nucleotide sequences from this sample produce the same CDR3. The chain links TRBV5-1 to TRBJ2-7, with D possibly being TRBD2 (5 bases). Germline assignment: CDR1 SGHRS and CDR2 YFSETQ. The CDR3 sequence is 11 residues long. V dropped 2 bases and J dropped 5 bases, with 5 bases sitting between them. CDR3 in DNA: TGCGCCAGCAGCTTCGGGAACGAGCAGTACTTC. Translation: CASSFGNEQYF. The full variable domain, in which reference TRBV5-1 and TRBJ2-7 provide the parts outside the CDR3, is KAGVTQTPRYLIKTRGQQVTLSCSPISGHRSVSWYQQTPGQGLQFLFEYFSETQRNKGNFPGRFSGRQFSNSRSEMNVSTLELGDSALYLCASSFGNEQYFGPGTRLTVT.

V and J are TRBV25-1 and TRBJ2-7; D remains unclear. CDR1 MGHDK and CDR2 SYGVNS come from the germline V gene. CDR3 length equals 11 residues. Trimming took 6 bases from V and 3 from J, leaving 6 bases between them. The chain's CDR3 is CASSHSYEQYF. The CDR3 DNA reads TGTGCCAGCAGCCACAGCTACGAGCAGTACTTC.

The chain joins TRBV4-1 to TRBJ2-1; the match to TRBD2 covers 11 bases. The V gene end was trimmed by 1 base and the J gene end by 7 bases; junction bases not matched to a gene: 15. Germline loops: CDR1 MGHRA, CDR2 YSYEKL. This CDR3 has 19 residues. The CDR3 nucleotides read TGCGCCAGCAGCCAAGCTAGAGGGTCTAGCGGGGGGCCCCTTAATGAGCAGTTCTTC. It translates to CASSQARGSSGGPLNEQFF.

Notes on this clone: A read error may account for a junction end that differs from germline. The chain couples TRBV4-3 to TRBJ2-7; D is tentatively TRBD1 or TRBD2 (5 bases each). Germline lookup yields CDR1 LGHNA and CDR2 YSLEER. CDR3 size: 12 residues. The CDR3 loop reads CASSLPGTPLFF. The CDR3 coding sequence is TGCGCCAGCAGCCTTCCCGGGACCCCGCTATTCTTC.

This rearrangement joins TRBV30 to TRBJ2-3; D gene uncertain. The CDR3 runs 14 residues. The V end lost 2 bases, the J end lost 3 bases, and 12 bases lay between the germline ends. The germline CDR1 and CDR2 sequences are GTSNPN and SVGIG (reference sequence). The CDR3 loop reads CAWSLASITDTQYF. The CDR3 DNA reads as TGTGCCTGGAGTCTCGCTAGTATAACAGATACGCAGTATTTT. The full variable domain, with the rest looked up from reference TRBV30 and TRBJ2-3, is SQTIHQWPATLVQPVGSPLSLECTVEGTSNPNLYWYRQAAGRGLQLLFYSVGIGQISSEVPQNLSASRPQDRQFILSSKKLLLSDSGFYLCAWSLASITDTQYFGPGTRLTVL.

The rearrangement links TRBV4-1 to TRBJ1-6; D gene ambiguous. The CDR3 consists of 16 residues. The germline V and J ends were trimmed by 1 base and 2 bases, with 9 bases remaining between them. CDR1 and CDR2 from the germline V gene are MGHRA and YSYEKL. This CDR3 is CASSQGPVAYNSPLHF. The CDR3 region has the DNA TGCGCCAGCAGCCAAGGGCCGGTCGCCTATAATTCACCCCTCCACTTT.

The chain combines TRBV15 with TRBJ2-7; no clear D gene. V lost 5 bases and J 4 bases, leaving 15 bases between the germline ends. Germline CDR1 LNHNV, CDR2 YYDKDF (reference sequence). The CDR3 is 14 residues long. CDR3 loop: CATSLPEDPYEQYF. Here the CDR3 DNA reads TGTGCCACCAGCTTGCCGGAAGACCCGTACGAGCAGTACTTC.

This chain uses TRBV6-1 with TRBJ2-1; 7 bases are a match to TRBD2. This CDR3 contains 17 residues. Trimming cost V 2 bases and J 3 bases; bases outside gene matches: 10. CDR1 and CDR2 from the germline V gene are MNHNS and SASEGT. The CDR3 loop is CASSESISSGLYNEQFF. The CDR3 DNA reads TGTGCCAGCAGTGAAAGTATCTCTAGCGGACTCTACAATGAGCAGTTCTTC.

The rearrangement joins TRBV7-8 to TRBJ2-5, with 12 nucleotides matching TRBD2. The CDR3 consists of 17 residues. The junction had 10 bases not matched to a gene; V was cut back by 5 bases and J by 3 bases. Germline CDR1 and CDR2: SGHVS and FQNEAQ. The CDR3 reads CASSPRLAGVLEETQYF. In DNA, the CDR3 is TGTGCCAGCAGCCCCCGACTAGCGGGAGTTCTTGAAGAGACCCAGTACTTC.

The chain uses TRBV9 and TRBJ2-3; D might be TRBD2 (6 bases). CDR1 is SGDLS and CDR2 is YYNGEE in the germline V gene. Trimming left V 3 bases short and J 2 bases short, with 13 bases between. This CDR3 is built from 15 residues. CDR3 DNA sequence: TGTGCCAGCAGCGCGAGCGGGCCCCCCACAGATACGCAGTATTTT. This translates into CASSASGPPTDTQYF.

As for this clone: The sample has other DNA sequences that encode this CDR3 too. The chain carries TRBV6-5 and TRBJ1-1; the D is unclear. The germline CDR1 and CDR2 sequences are MNHEY and SVGAGI. This CDR3 is 14 amino acids long. The ends were cut back, 3 bases at V and 4 bases at J, with 12 bases in the middle. As DNA, the CDR3 is TGTGCCAGCAGTTATTCGCCGGGAGGCACTGAAGCTTTCTTT. It codes for CASSYSPGGTEAFF.

The chain recombines TRBV30 with TRBJ2-7, with 8 bases that match TRBD1. V gave up 4 bases and J gave up 3 bases; unmatched junction bases: 8. This CDR3 contains 14 residues. Per germline, CDR1 GTSNPN and CDR2 SVGIG (reference sequence). CDR3 sequence: CAWTSRDRLYEQYF. In nucleotides, the CDR3 is TGTGCCTGGACCTCTCGGGACAGGCTCTACGAGCAGTACTTC.

The chain has TRBV4-3 and TRBJ2-7; TRBD2 agrees at 10 bases. Per the germline V gene, CDR1 is LGHNA and CDR2 is YSLEER. The CDR3 is 14 residues long. J was trimmed by 3 bases and V by 4 bases; bases with no gene match: 3. The DNA for the CDR3 is TGCGCCAGCAGCCCCCGACTAGCGGGCTACGAGCAGTACTTC. Translated: CASSPRLAGYEQYF.

The chain carries TRBV27 and TRBJ1-1; D ambiguous. Germline V CDR1 and CDR2: MNHEY, SMNVEV (reference sequence). The CDR3 runs to 15 residues. Trimming stripped 4 bases from V and 5 bases from J, with 17 bases between. The CDR3 region has the DNA TGTGCCAGCAGTTCAGTTCAGATTCGACCTACTGAAGCTTTCTTT. Translation gives CASSSVQIRPTEAFF.

This rearrangement joins TRBV11-3 to TRBJ2-1; D unclear. The V end was cut by 1 base, the J end by 8 bases, with 9 bases between. Germline assignment: CDR1 SGHNT and CDR2 YENEEA. The CDR3 has 13 residues. CDR3 in amino acids: CASSLAHSDEQFF. CDR3 coding DNA: TGTGCCAGCAGCTTAGCCCATTCGGATGAGCAGTTCTTC.

The chain employs TRBV13 and TRBJ2-2; tentative D call: TRBD2 (5 bases). V shed 5 bases and J shed 4 bases, with 14 bases lying between them. Germline values: CDR1 PRHDT, CDR2 FYEKMQ (reference sequence). CDR3 length: 15 amino acids. CDR3 DNA: TGTGCCAGCAGCCCGAAAACTAGGATCACCGGGGAGCTGTTTTTT. Translating gives CASSPKTRITGELFF.

The chain employs TRBV30 and TRBJ2-7, with TRBD1 matching 7 bases. Losses at the gene ends were 0 bases for V and 9 bases for J; bases not matched to a gene: 8. Germline CDR1 reads GTSNPN; CDR2 reads SVGIG (reference sequence). The CDR3 extends over 13 amino acids. Written as DNA, the CDR3 is TGTGCCTGGAGTGTTGTAGGGGGCGCGGCGCAGTACTTC. Translating it yields CAWSVVGGAAQYF.

Written as DNA, the CDR3 is TGTGCCAGCAGCTTAGCGAGTGGACAGGCGAACGAGCAGTACTTC. This encodes CASSLASGQANEQYF. V gene TRBV7-6 combines with J gene TRBJ2-7, with 7 bases that match TRBD1. Trimming removed 0 bases from V and 5 bases from J; junction bases left unmatched: 7. CDR1 and CDR2 from the germline V gene are SGHVS and FNYEAQ. The CDR3 is made up of 15 amino acids.

The V and J genes are TRBV5-6 and TRBJ2-7; no reliable D call. In germline, CDR1 is SGHDT, CDR2 YYEEEE. The CDR3 totals 12 residues. The V end was cut by 2 bases, the J end by 3 bases, with 6 bases between. This CDR3 reads CASSFVSYEQYF. Written as DNA, the CDR3 is TGTGCCAGCAGCTTCGTCAGCTACGAGCAGTACTTC.

This chain uses TRBV19 with TRBJ1-5; the D is unclear. CDR1 and CDR2 from the germline V gene are LNHDA and SQIVND (reference sequence). This CDR3 is built from 15 residues. Trimming took 6 bases from V and 2 from J, leaving 14 bases between them. The CDR3, as DNA: TGTGCCAGTAGCTACCTCCCTGCTGGCAATCAGCCCCAGCATTTT. Its protein is CASSYLPAGNQPQHF.

V is TRBV10-3 and J is TRBJ2-7; D uncertain. V lost 4 bases and J lost 0, with 10 bases in between. CDR3 size: 14 residues. The germline V gene encodes CDR1 ENHRY and CDR2 SYGVKD. The CDR3 loop is CAISGSQNSYEQYF. DNA of the CDR3: TGTGCCATCAGTGGGTCCCAGAACTCCTACGAGCAGTACTTC.

The rearrangement uses TRBV28 and TRBJ1-2; 7 bases map to TRBD1. The CDR3 is made up of 15 amino acids. The trim removed 6 bases at V and 4 bases at J, leaving 11 bases unmatched. The germline V gene encodes CDR1 MDHEN and CDR2 SYDVKM. The CDR3 sequence is CASRPQGGGGYGYTF. The CDR3 DNA is TGTGCCAGCAGGCCCCAAGGGGGCGGTGGCTATGGCTACACCTTC.